This T cell receptor (beta chain) appears in the sequencing data of a study of blood T cell repertoires in COVID-19. This clone was seen only once. Sequencing was performed with immunoSEQ multiplex PCR; in TCRdb, only in-frame clones are kept and a portion is missing. The data contain 90,000 to 100,000 clones, roughly four fifths of them seen just once; the ten biggest clones take up over 9.5%. Germline lookup yields CDR1 MNHEY and CDR2 SVGAGI. V lost 6 bases and J 6 bases, leaving 17 bases between the germline ends. The CDR3 extends over 14 amino acids. This receptor was taken from a man in his sixties or seventies with acute or convalescent COVID-19. The sequencing sample was made of peripheral blood. The V call is TRBV6-5, the J call TRBJ1-2, with D possibly matching TRBD1 (6 bases). CDR3 bases: TGTGCCAGCAGGGACAACGCGGACAGTCATGGCTACACCTTC. It is translated as CASRDNADSHGYTF.